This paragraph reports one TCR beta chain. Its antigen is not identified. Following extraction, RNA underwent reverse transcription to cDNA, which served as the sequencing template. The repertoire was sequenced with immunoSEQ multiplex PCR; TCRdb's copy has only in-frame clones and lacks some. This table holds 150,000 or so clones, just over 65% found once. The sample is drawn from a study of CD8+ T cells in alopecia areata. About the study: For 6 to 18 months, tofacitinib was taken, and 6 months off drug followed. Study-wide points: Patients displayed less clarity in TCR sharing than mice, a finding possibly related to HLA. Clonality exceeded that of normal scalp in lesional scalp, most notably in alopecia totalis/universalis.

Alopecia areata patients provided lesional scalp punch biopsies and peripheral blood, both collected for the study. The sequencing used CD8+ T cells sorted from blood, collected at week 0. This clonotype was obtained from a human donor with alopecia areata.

CDR3 in amino acids: CSAIHNNEQFF. CDR3 nucleotide sequence: TGCAGTGCTATTCACAACAATGAGCAGTTCTTC. The chain has TRBV20-1 and TRBJ2-1, with unresolved D. With 4 bases removed from V and 5 bases from J, the gap between germline ends came to 6 bases. The germline V gene has CDR1 DFQATT and CDR2 SNEGSKA (reference sequence). The CDR3 has 11 residues.